One and the same sample provided the 31 T cell receptor beta chains below, sequenced in a study of blood T cells in healthy people across ages. Next came a second PCR, run for roughly 6 to 11 cycles, which used a sample-barcoded 5' primer along with a J-beta primer mix. One entry per CDR3 protein results from TCRdb running MiXCR on the 5' RACE reads. The sample has hundreds of thousands of distinct CDR3 sequences, around 24% seen once. The same sample was also used in a study of T cells of mothers and their children.

Sample: blood. All receptors come from a boy aged 5-17 years in good health.

This clonotype was found a few times. V usage is TRBV18 and J usage is TRBJ2-5, with D perhaps TRBD2 (6 bases). CDR1 is KGHSH and CDR2 is LQKENI in the germline V gene. The CDR3 loop spans 17 amino acids. V was shortened by 0 bases and J by 2 bases, with 16 bases between the two germline ends. The CDR3 protein is CASSPPGGGDHQETQYF. CDR3 sequence (DNA): TGTGCCAGCTCACCACCCGGTGGCGGGGACCATCAAGAGACCCAGTACTTC.

This sequence joins TRBV25-1 and TRBJ2-5, with 10 bases lining up with TRBD2. J was trimmed by 0 bases and V by 3 bases; bases with no gene match: 16. Germline V gene data show CDR1 as MGHDK and CDR2 as SYGVNS. The CDR3 totals 20 residues. The CDR3: CASSDGSGGPLYMYQETQYF. CDR3 coding DNA: TGTGCCAGCAGTGATGGTAGCGGGGGGCCACTCTATATGTACCAAGAGACCCAGTACTTC.

This clonotype was seen a handful of times. The V gene is TRBV12-3 or TRBV12-4, the J gene TRBJ1-2, with D hard to call. Trimming removed 3 bases at V and 5 bases at J, with 10 bases between. The CDR3 length is 13 residues. The CDR3 region has the DNA TGTGCCAGCAGTTTCGGTCAGGTTTATGGCTACACCTTC. Residues: CASSFGQVYGYTF.

J is TRBJ1-2 and V is TRBV6-5, with a tentative D call TRBD1 (5 bases). Germline V gene lookup returns CDR1 MNHEY and CDR2 SVGAGI. The CDR3 covers 14 residues. Trimming left V 5 bases short and J 0 bases short, with 10 bases between. The CDR3 reads CASSPGPPNYGYTF. DNA for the CDR3: TGTGCCAGCAGTCCAGGGCCTCCTAACTATGGCTACACCTTC.

This rearrangement joins TRBV6-2 or TRBV6-3 to TRBJ2-5; D may match TRBD1 or TRBD2 (5 bases each). The CDR3 contains 15 residues. Trimming shortened V by 2 bases and J by 4 bases, and 14 bases separated the two germline ends. Germline-derived CDR1 and CDR2 are MNHEY and SVGEGT. CDR3 loop: CASSYGTVNGETQYF. CDR3 DNA sequence: TGTGCCAGCAGTTACGGGACGGTAAACGGAGAGACCCAGTACTTC.

The chain combines TRBV28 with TRBJ2-5; 13 bases map to TRBD2. The DNA end lines up better with TRBJ2-1; the J call may be wrong. Germline V gives CDR1 MDHEN, CDR2 SYDVKM. This CDR3 contains 18 residues. CDR3 region: CASNWAGGLAGSRNEQFF. CDR3 bases: TGTGCCAGCAACTGGGCAGGGGGACTAGCGGGAAGTCGTAATGAGCAGTTCTTC.

The chain couples TRBV11-2 to TRBJ1-2, with D hard to call. Trimming stripped 1 base from V and 5 bases from J, with 8 bases between. Germline values: CDR1 SGHAT, CDR2 FQNNGV. The CDR3 covers 13 residues. The CDR3 sequence: CASSLATAYGYTF. CDR3 coding DNA: TGTGCCAGCAGCTTAGCAACAGCATATGGCTACACCTTC.

This clonotype was counted between two and nine times. The chain couples TRBV28 to TRBJ2-7; 7 bases agree with TRBD1. Losses at the gene ends were 5 bases for V and 5 bases for J; bases not matched to a gene: 6. This CDR3 spans 13 amino acids. Per the germline V gene, CDR1 is MDHEN and CDR2 is SYDVKM. The CDR3 nucleotides read TGTGCCAGCAGTCTGACAGGGCCCGACGAGCAGTACTTC. As protein: CASSLTGPDEQYF.

The V call is TRBV7-2, the J call TRBJ2-5; a possible D gene is TRBD2 (6 bases). The J call could be wrong; TRBJ2-1 is a better fit for the DNA end. From germline, CDR1 is SGHTA and CDR2 FQGNSA. This CDR3 comprises 15 residues. The CDR3: CASSPPGLTGNEQFF. The CDR3 bases are TGTGCCAGTAGCCCACCGGGACTTACGGGAAATGAGCAGTTCTTC.

The chain carries TRBV15 and TRBJ1-1; D gene ambiguous. V was cut by 0 bases and J by 10 bases, with 15 bases left in between. The CDR3 is made up of 14 amino acids. Germline V gives CDR1 LNHNV, CDR2 YYDKDF (reference sequence). The CDR3 spells CATSRDAQNIGAFF. DNA of the CDR3: TGTGCCACCAGCAGAGATGCGCAGAACATTGGAGCTTTCTTT.

This clonotype was found a few times. This rearrangement joins TRBV6-2 or TRBV6-3 to TRBJ2-5, with 10 bases aligning to TRBD2. Trimming removed 4 bases from V and 5 bases from J; junction bases left unmatched: 4. The CDR3 contains 14 residues. Germline V gene sequence: CDR1 MNHEY, CDR2 SVGEGT. Here the CDR3 reads CASSWPSGSETQYF. As DNA, the CDR3 is TGTGCCAGCAGTTGGCCTAGCGGGAGCGAGACCCAGTACTTC.

This clonotype was observed a handful of times. The rearrangement links TRBV20-1 to TRBJ2-1, with D possibly TRBD1 on 6 matching bases. The closer fit of TRBJ2-7 to the DNA end suggests the J call may be wrong. This CDR3 contains 13 residues. CDR1 is DFQATT and CDR2 is SNEGSKA in the germline V gene (reference sequence). CDR3 loop: CSARVRGRNEQYF. The CDR3 DNA follows: TGCAGTGCTAGAGTCAGGGGACGGAACGAGCAGTACTTC.

J is TRBJ1-4 and V is TRBV7-8; the D is unclear. The CDR3 contains 17 residues. V lost 3 bases, J lost 3 bases, and 17 bases lay in between. Germline CDR1 and CDR2: SGHVS and FQNEAQ. The CDR3 spells CASSFLRIVVANEKLFF. The CDR3, as DNA: TGTGCCAGCAGCTTCTTGAGAATAGTGGTTGCTAATGAAAAACTGTTTTTT.

This clonotype turned up a few times. V is TRBV20-1 and J is TRBJ1-4; D remains ambiguous. Trimming took off 2 bases at V and 8 bases at J, with 12 bases between the two ends. CDR3 length: 13 residues. Germline loops: CDR1 DFQATT, CDR2 SNEGSKA (reference sequence). In nucleotides, the CDR3 is TGCAGTGCTAGACTGTCCGTGGGGGAAAAACTGTTTTTT. Translation: CSARLSVGEKLFF.

This clonotype was counted only a few times. The genes are TRBV9 and TRBJ2-6; 9 bases match TRBD1. The CDR3 extends over 18 amino acids. Germline V lookup: CDR1 SGDLS, CDR2 YYNGEE. Trimming took 4 bases from V and 2 from J; bases not matched to a gene: 10. CDR3 bases: TGTGCCAGCAGCCCACAGGGACAGGGAAATACTGGGGCCAACGTCCTGACTTTC. Translated, it gives CASSPQGQGNTGANVLTF.

V is TRBV4-1 and J is TRBJ2-5; possibly TRBD2 for D (6 bases). Germline loops: CDR1 MGHRA, CDR2 YSYEKL. V gave up 3 bases and J gave up 1 base, with 9 bases separating them. The CDR3 is made up of 14 amino acids. CDR3 residues: CASSHPGVQETQYF. The DNA for the CDR3 is TGCGCCAGCAGCCACCCGGGAGTCCAAGAGACCCAGTACTTC.

This clonotype has at least ten counts. The chain carries TRBV6-2 or TRBV6-3 and TRBJ2-6; tentative D call: TRBD2 (5 bases). CDR1 and CDR2 (germline): MNHEY, SVGEGT. V lost 6 bases and J lost 0, with 6 bases in between. CDR3 length equals 14 residues. CDR3 bases: TGTGCCAGCAGCGGGATCTCTGGGGCCAACGTCCTGACTTTC. It translates to CASSGISGANVLTF.

Ten or more counts support this clonotype. The chain employs TRBV4-2 and TRBJ2-6, with no clear D. CDR3 length: 15 residues. Between the trimmed V and J ends, which lost 0 bases and 0 bases, there was a span of 3 bases. Germline V lookup: CDR1 LGHNA, CDR2 YNFKEQ. The CDR3 protein is CASSQEDSGANVLTF. The CDR3 DNA reads TGTGCCAGCAGCCAAGAAGACTCTGGGGCCAACGTCCTGACTTTC.

This clonotype was counted a few times. The genes are TRBV4-3 and TRBJ2-5; no firm D call. There are 15 residues in the CDR3. Germline CDR1 reads LGHNA; CDR2 reads YSLEER. V was trimmed by 0 bases and J by 0 bases, leaving 8 bases between them. CDR3 nucleotide sequence: TGCGCCAGCAGCCAAGAAAAATTGTACCAAGAGACCCAGTACTTC. As protein: CASSQEKLYQETQYF.

CDR3: CASSPLMELSSYEQYF. The DNA of the CDR3 is TGTGCCAGCAGCCCGCTAATGGAACTGAGCTCCTACGAGCAGTACTTC. The chain links TRBV9 to TRBJ2-7; the D is unclear. Germline V gene sequence: CDR1 SGDLS, CDR2 YYNGEE. Trimming took 4 bases from V and 0 from J, leaving 17 bases between them. The CDR3 contains 16 residues.

This clonotype was seen a few times. V usage is TRBV20-1 and J usage is TRBJ2-6; D perhaps matches TRBD1 (5 bases). CDR3 length: 14 residues. Per the germline V gene, CDR1 is DFQATT and CDR2 is SNEGSKA (reference sequence). The V and J ends lost 5 bases and 0 bases respectively, with 8 bases between them. CDR3 nucleotides: TGCAGTGCTCATCAGGGCTCTGGGGCCAACGTCCTGACTTTC. This encodes CSAHQGSGANVLTF.

V and J are TRBV20-1 and TRBJ2-1; maybe TRBD1 (5 bases). Germline CDR1 and CDR2: DFQATT and SNEGSKA (reference sequence). This CDR3 has 12 amino acids. Trimming took off 5 bases at V and 7 bases at J, with 12 bases between the two ends. In nucleotides, the CDR3 is TGCAGTGCTGGTAGTAAGGGGAATGAGCAGTTCTTC. This codes for CSAGSKGNEQFF.

This clonotype has just a few counts. The chain joins TRBV6-6 to TRBJ2-5; 7 nucleotides agree with TRBD1. The length of the CDR3 is 14 residues. Germline CDR1 and CDR2: MNHNY and SVGAGI (reference sequence). V lost 5 bases and J lost 4; bases outside the gene matches: 7. The CDR3 DNA reads as TGTGCCAGCAGTCCAACCCGGGACAGAGAGACCCAGTACTTC. Its protein is CASSPTRDRETQYF.

The chain links TRBV29-1 to TRBJ1-2; D unclear. The germline V gene has CDR1 SQVTM and CDR2 ANQGSEA. V lost 1 base and J 8 bases, leaving 8 bases between the germline ends. This CDR3 has 11 amino acids. The chain's CDR3 is CSVEARSGYTF. The CDR3 DNA sequence: TGCAGCGTTGAAGCCAGATCCGGCTACACCTTC.

The V and J genes are TRBV6-5 and TRBJ1-1, with D possibly being TRBD1 (6 bases). CDR3 size: 13 residues. CDR1 is MNHEY, CDR2 SVGAGI, per germline. The V end lost 0 bases, the J end lost 8 bases, and 10 bases lay between the germline ends. Here the CDR3 DNA reads TGTGCCAGCAGTTACTCGAGCAGGGGCGAAGCTTTCTTT. It encodes CASSYSSRGEAFF.

This CDR3 reads CASSYSEKLFF. The CDR3 nucleotides are TGTGCCAGCAGTTACAGTGAAAAACTGTTTTTT. The chain couples TRBV6-2 or TRBV6-3 to TRBJ1-4; D is undetermined. Germline V gives CDR1 MNHEY, CDR2 SVGEGT. This CDR3 is 11 amino acids long. The V end lost 2 bases, the J end lost 7 bases, and 2 bases lay between the germline ends.

This clonotype was seen a handful of times. Germline and junction disagree at one end, which may indicate a read error. The chain is built from TRBV10-3 and TRBJ1-1; D perhaps matches TRBD1 (6 bases). The CDR3 is made up of 14 amino acids. From germline, CDR1 is ENHRY and CDR2 SYGVKD. Here the CDR3 reads CAISEQQGTTEAFF. CDR3 bases: TGTGCCATCAGCGAGCAACAGGGAACCACTGAAGCCTTCTTT.

This clonotype was detected only once. The CDR3 sequence: CATSSRDRSYEQYF. The CDR3 DNA reads TGTGCCACCAGCAGCCGGGACAGGTCCTACGAGCAGTACTTC. The chain carries TRBV15 and TRBJ2-7; 8 bases match TRBD1. Looked up from germline, CDR1 is LNHNV and CDR2 is YYDKDF (reference sequence). The CDR3 is 14 residues long. Trimming at V came to 3 bases and at J to 1 base, leaving 2 bases not matched to a gene.

This clonotype appeared a few times. This chain joins TRBV29-1 and TRBJ1-4; TRBD1 aligns across 8 bases. V lost 8 bases to trimming and J lost 6 bases; unmatched junction nucleotides: 8. Germline CDR1 reads SQVTM; CDR2 reads ANQGSEA. The CDR3 length is 13 residues. The CDR3 sequence: CSSTGTGDEKLFF. CDR3 DNA sequence: TGCAGCTCGACCGGGACAGGCGATGAAAAACTGTTTTTT. The variable domain in full, completed from reference TRBV29-1 and TRBJ1-4, reads SAVISQKPSRDICQRGTSLTIQCQVDSQVTMMFWYRQQPGQSLTLIATANQGSEATYESGFVIDKFPISRPNLTFSTLTVSNMSPEDSSIYLCSSTGTGDEKLFFGSGTQLSVL.

This chain uses TRBV20-1 with TRBJ1-4; a weak D match, TRBD1 (6 bases). This CDR3 contains 14 residues. With 5 bases removed from V and 6 bases from J, the gap between germline ends came to 16 bases. Germline loops: CDR1 DFQATT, CDR2 SNEGSKA (reference sequence). CDR3 sequence (DNA): TGCAGTGCTCGTTTAGGGGGTCGGGATGAAAAACTGTTTTTT. It encodes CSARLGGRDEKLFF.

The chain has TRBV14 and TRBJ1-2; 8 bases map to TRBD1. The J segment lost 6 bases and the V segment lost 6 bases, leaving 6 bases of the junction unmatched. Germline V gene sequence: CDR1 SGHDN, CDR2 FVKESK. This CDR3 region has 13 residues. The CDR3 DNA reads as TGTGCCAGCAGACCGGACAGGGATCATGGCTACACCTTC. It encodes CASRPDRDHGYTF.